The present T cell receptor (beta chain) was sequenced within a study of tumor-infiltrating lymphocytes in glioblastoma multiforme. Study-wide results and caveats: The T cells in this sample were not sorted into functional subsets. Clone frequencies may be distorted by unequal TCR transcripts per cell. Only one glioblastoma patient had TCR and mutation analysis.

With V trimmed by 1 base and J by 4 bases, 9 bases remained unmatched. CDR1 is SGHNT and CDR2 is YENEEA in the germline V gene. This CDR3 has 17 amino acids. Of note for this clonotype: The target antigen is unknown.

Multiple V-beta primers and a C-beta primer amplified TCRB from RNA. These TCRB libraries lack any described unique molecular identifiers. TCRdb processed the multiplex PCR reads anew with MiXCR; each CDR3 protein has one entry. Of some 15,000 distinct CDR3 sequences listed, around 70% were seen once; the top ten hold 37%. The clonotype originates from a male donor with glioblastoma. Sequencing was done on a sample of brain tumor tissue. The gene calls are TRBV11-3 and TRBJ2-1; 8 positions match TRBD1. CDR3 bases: TGTGCCAGCAGCTTAGGTGAAGGACAGGGATTATACAATGAGCAGTTCTTC. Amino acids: CASSLGEGQGLYNEQFF.